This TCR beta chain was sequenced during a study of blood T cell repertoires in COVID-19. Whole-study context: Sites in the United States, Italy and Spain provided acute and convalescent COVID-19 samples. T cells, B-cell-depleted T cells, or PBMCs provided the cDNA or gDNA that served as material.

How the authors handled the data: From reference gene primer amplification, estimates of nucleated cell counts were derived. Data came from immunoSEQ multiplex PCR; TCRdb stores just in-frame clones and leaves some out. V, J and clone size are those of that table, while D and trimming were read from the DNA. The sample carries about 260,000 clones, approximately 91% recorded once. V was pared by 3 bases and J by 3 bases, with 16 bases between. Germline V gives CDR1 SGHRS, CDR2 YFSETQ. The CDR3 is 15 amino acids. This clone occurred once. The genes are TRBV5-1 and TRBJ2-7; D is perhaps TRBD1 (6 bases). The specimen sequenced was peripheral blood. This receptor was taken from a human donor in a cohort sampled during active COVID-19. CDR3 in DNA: TGCGCCAGCAGCTACTTGGGGGCGAAAGACTACGAGCAGTACTTC. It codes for CASSYLGAKDYEQYF. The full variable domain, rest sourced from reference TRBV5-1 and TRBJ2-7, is KAGVTQTPRYLIKTRGQQVTLSCSPISGHRSVSWYQQTPGQGLQFLFEYFSETQRNKGNFPGRFSGRQFSNSRSEMNVSTLELGDSALYLCASSYLGAKDYEQYFGPGTRLTVT.